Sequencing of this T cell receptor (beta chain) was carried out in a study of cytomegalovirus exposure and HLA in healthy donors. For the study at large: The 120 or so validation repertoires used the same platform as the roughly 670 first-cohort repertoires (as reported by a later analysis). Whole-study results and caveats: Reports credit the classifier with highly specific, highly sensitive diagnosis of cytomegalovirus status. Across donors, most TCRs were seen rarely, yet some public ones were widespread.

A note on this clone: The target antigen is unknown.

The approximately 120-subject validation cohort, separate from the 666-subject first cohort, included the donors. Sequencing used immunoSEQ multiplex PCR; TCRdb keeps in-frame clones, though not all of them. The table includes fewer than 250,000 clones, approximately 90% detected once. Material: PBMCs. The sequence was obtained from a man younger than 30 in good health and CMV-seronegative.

The CDR3 loop reads CASSPRGQRETQYF. CDR3 nucleotides: TGTGCCAGCAGCCCTAGGGGACAACGAGAGACCCAGTACTTC. This chain joins TRBV7-2 and TRBJ2-5, with D possibly TRBD1 on 6 matching bases. Trimming removed 5 bases at V and 4 bases at J, with 14 bases between. CDR1 and CDR2 from the germline V gene are SGHTA and FQGNSA. This CDR3 is built from 14 residues.